The clone carrying this TCR beta chain was counted once. The protocol was immunoSEQ multiplex PCR, while the TCRdb copy is restricted to in-frame clones and leaves out a portion. The sample shows approximately 150,000 clones, around 84% of them seen only once. This entry comes from a study of blood T cell repertoires in COVID-19. Across the study: Acute and convalescent COVID-19 specimens originated in the United States, Italy and Spain. From T cells, B-cell-depleted T cells, or PBMCs came the material, which was cDNA or gDNA.

CDR1 and CDR2 from the germline V gene are LGHNA and YSLEER. With 1 base clipped from V and 3 bases from J, the junction kept 4 bases outside the gene matches. The CDR3 is 16 amino acids. The receptor was isolated from a woman of 80 years or more with acute or convalescent COVID-19. Sequencing was performed on peripheral blood. This rearrangement joins TRBV4-3 to TRBJ2-5; the match to TRBD2 covers 11 bases. Here the CDR3 reads CASSQASGGPKETQYF. The CDR3 nucleotides read TGCGCCAGCAGCCAAGCTAGCGGGGGGCCGAAAGAGACCCAGTACTTC.